Shown below are 18 T cell receptor beta chains from a single sample sequenced in a study of cytomegalovirus exposure and HLA in healthy donors. In the PCR, 60 Vbeta and 13 Jbeta primers were used. Here immunoSEQ multiplex PCR was the method, and the copy in TCRdb shows in-frame clones only, minus some. Counted here are about 120,000 clones, about 68% occurring once; the ten biggest clones make up 8% to 9.5%. The sequenced sample consisted of PBMCs. These receptors were collected from a woman in her 40s in good health and CMV-seropositive.

This clone was picked up a small number of times. This chain joins TRBV29-1 and TRBJ1-5, with 8 bases lining up with TRBD1. CDR1 and CDR2 (germline): SQVTM, ANQGSEA. V trimming: 4 bases; J trimming: 0 bases; junction bases outside the gene matches: 5. The CDR3 loop spans 15 amino acids. This chain's CDR3 is CSVVTGDASNQPQHF. CDR3 nucleotide sequence: TGCAGCGTTGTGACAGGGGACGCTAGCAATCAGCCCCAGCATTTT.

The rearrangement uses TRBV5-4 and TRBJ2-1; 9 nucleotides line up with TRBD2. Germline CDR1 SGHNT, CDR2 YYREEE (reference sequence). The CDR3 totals 16 residues. Trimming removed 2 bases from V and 6 bases from J; junction bases left unmatched: 9. The CDR3, as DNA: TGTGCCAGCAGCTTTGGGGGACTAGCCCTACTCAATGAGCAGTTCTTC. Protein sequence: CASSFGGLALLNEQFF.

The rearrangement uses TRBV4-3 and TRBJ2-2; 9 bases fit TRBD1. Germline CDR1 is LGHNA and CDR2 is YSLEER. With 0 bases clipped from V and 3 bases from J, the junction kept 11 bases outside the gene matches. The CDR3 consists of 19 residues. The CDR3 is CASSQDPTGGRFYTGELFF. The CDR3 nucleotides are TGCGCCAGCAGCCAAGACCCGACAGGGGGTCGGTTTTACACCGGGGAGCTGTTTTTT.

The V and J genes are TRBV7-9 and TRBJ1-2; 7 bases map to TRBD1. J gave up 5 bases and V 6 bases, and 12 bases lay outside the gene matches. Germline V lookup: CDR1 SEHNR, CDR2 FQNEAQ (reference sequence). The CDR3 has 15 residues. In nucleotides, the CDR3 is TGTGCCAGCAGTGTATATGAGGGGGCTCAATATGGCTACACCTTC. Its protein product is CASSVYEGAQYGYTF. Together with reference TRBV7-9 and TRBJ1-2, the CDR3 gives the full variable domain: DTGVSQNPRHKITKRGQNVTFRCDPISEHNRLYWYRQTLGQGPEFLTYFQNEAQLEKSRLLSDRFSAERPKGSFSTLEIQRTEQGDSAMYLCASSVYEGAQYGYTFGSGTRLTVV.

This clone has just a few counts. The gene calls are TRBV5-8 and TRBJ2-3; D possibly corresponds to TRBD2 (5 bases). Germline CDR1 reads SGHTS; CDR2 reads YDEGEE. Trimming stripped 4 bases from V and 0 bases from J, with 15 bases between. The CDR3 totals 16 residues. The CDR3 nucleotides read TGTGCCAGCAGCCCGGGAACGACTTCTAGCACAGATACGCAGTATTTT. Residues: CASSPGTTSSTDTQYF.

The rearrangement uses TRBV9 and TRBJ2-2, with 7 bases that match TRBD2. Germline-derived CDR1 and CDR2 are SGDLS and YYNGEE. V shed 0 bases, J shed 4 bases, and the junction held 0 bases outside the gene matches. This CDR3 is built from 14 residues. As DNA, the CDR3 is TGTGCCAGCAGCGTAGCGGGAGGCACCGGGGAGCTGTTTTTT. Encoded protein: CASSVAGGTGELFF.

This chain connects TRBV5-1 to TRBJ2-7; 8 bases map to TRBD2. The CDR3 is 15 amino acids. CDR1 SGHRS and CDR2 YFSETQ come from the germline V gene. V dropped 1 base and J dropped 2; count of bases not matched to a gene: 5. CDR3: CASSLSTGGPYEQYF. Written as DNA, the CDR3 is TGCGCCAGCAGCTTGAGTACGGGAGGGCCCTACGAGCAGTACTTC.

The rearrangement links TRBV7-2 to TRBJ2-7; TRBD2 agrees at 9 bases. The germline CDR1 and CDR2 sequences are SGHTA and FQGNSA. Trimming at V came to 4 bases and at J to 6 bases, leaving 7 bases not matched to a gene. The CDR3 has 14 residues. The CDR3 DNA reads as TGTGCCAGCAGCTCGCGGGAGGGCAGGGCCGAGCAGTACTTC. It yields the protein CASSSREGRAEQYF. The entire variable domain, with the rest obtained from reference TRBV7-2 and TRBJ2-7, is as follows: GAGVSQSPSNKVTEKGKDVELRCDPISGHTALYWYRQSLGQGLEFLIYFQGNSAPDKSGLPSDRFSAERTGGSVSTLTIQRTQQEDSAVYLCASSSREGRAEQYFGPGTRLTVT.

The rearrangement uses TRBV30 and TRBJ2-7; TRBD1 aligns across 10 bases. The CDR3 covers 14 residues. Germline assignment: CDR1 GTSNPN and CDR2 SVGIG (reference sequence). Trimming removed 2 bases from V and 2 bases from J; junction bases left unmatched: 3. The CDR3 sequence is CAWSTGTGAYEQYF. For the CDR3, the DNA is TGTGCCTGGAGTACCGGGACAGGGGCCTACGAGCAGTACTTC.

The table lists this clone with a count of one. The chain has TRBV9 and TRBJ1-4; D is uncertain. This CDR3 comprises 16 residues. The V and J ends lost 0 bases and 3 bases respectively, with 12 bases between them. Germline-derived CDR1 and CDR2 are SGDLS and YYNGEE. The CDR3 protein is CASSVGQETANEKLFF. The CDR3 DNA sequence: TGTGCCAGCAGCGTAGGGCAGGAAACGGCTAATGAAAAACTGTTTTTT.

The chain joins TRBV6-5 to TRBJ1-5; D remains ambiguous. The CDR3 runs to 14 residues. Germline V CDR1 and CDR2: MNHEY, SVGAGI. Trimming took 6 bases from V and 3 from J, leaving 12 bases between them. The CDR3 region is CASRPGITNQPQHF. CDR3 coding DNA: TGTGCCAGCAGGCCCGGGATCACCAATCAGCCCCAGCATTTT.

The table lists this clone with a count of one. This chain joins TRBV10-3 and TRBJ2-1; D perhaps matches TRBD1 (6 bases). The CDR3 runs to 13 residues. V lost 3 bases, J lost 7 bases, and 10 bases lay in between. Germline V gene lookup returns CDR1 ENHRY and CDR2 SYGVKD. The CDR3 sequence is CAISDPTGNEQFF. CDR3 coding DNA: TGTGCCATCAGTGACCCTACAGGGAATGAGCAGTTCTTC.

CDR3 sequence reads: CAWVPEYTEAFF. DNA for the CDR3: TGTGCCTGGGTCCCGGAGTACACTGAAGCTTTCTTT. The chain has TRBV30 and TRBJ1-1; no clear D gene. The V gene lost 5 bases and the J gene lost 3 bases, with 10 bases spanning the gap. The CDR3 has 12 amino acids. Germline CDR1 is GTSNPN and CDR2 is SVGIG (reference sequence).

This chain uses TRBV9 with TRBJ2-7, with 14 bases aligning to TRBD2. V was pared by 0 bases and J by 5 bases, with 4 bases of the junction left unmatched. The CDR3 spans 16 residues. Germline values: CDR1 SGDLS, CDR2 YYNGEE. As DNA, the CDR3 is TGTGCCAGCAGCGTAGCGACTAGCGGGAGGGCCCACGAGCAGTACTTC. Its protein is CASSVATSGRAHEQYF. The variable domain in full, with the rest retrieved from reference TRBV9 and TRBJ2-7, is DSGVTQTPKHLITATGQRVTLRCSPRSGDLSVYWYQQSLDQGLQFLIQYYNGEERAKGNILERFSAQQFPDLHSELNLSSLELGDSALYFCASSVATSGRAHEQYFGPGTRLTVT.

The gene calls are TRBV29-1 and TRBJ2-1; D may be TRBD1 (5 bases). The length of the CDR3 is 16 residues. Germline values: CDR1 SQVTM, CDR2 ANQGSEA. V was pared by 3 bases and J by 6 bases, with 21 bases between. The CDR3 sequence: CSVDLRTRMGLNEQFF. In nucleotides, the CDR3 is TGCAGCGTTGATTTGAGGACCCGAATGGGGCTCAATGAGCAGTTCTTC.

The genes are TRBV19 and TRBJ2-5; D is uncertain. Trimming took off 3 bases at V and 3 bases at J, with 8 bases between the two ends. CDR1 LNHDA and CDR2 SQIVND come from the germline V gene (reference sequence). This CDR3 is 13 amino acids long. Here the CDR3 DNA reads TGTGCCAGTAGTATTGAGACAAAAGAGACCCAGTACTTC. Protein sequence: CASSIETKETQYF.

The rearrangement uses TRBV18 and TRBJ2-7; 9 bases align to TRBD1. The V and J ends lost 1 base and 3 bases, in that order; junction bases with no gene match: 4. Germline V CDR1 and CDR2: KGHSH, LQKENI. CDR3 size: 15 residues. In DNA form, the CDR3 reads TGTGCCAGCTCACCACTCGGGACAGGGCACTACGAGCAGTACTTC. Amino acids: CASSPLGTGHYEQYF.

This chain joins TRBV6-5 and TRBJ1-2; TRBD1 is a possible D gene (6 bases). The V end was cut by 6 bases, the J end by 4 bases, with 18 bases between. There are 15 residues in the CDR3. Germline V gives CDR1 MNHEY, CDR2 SVGAGI. As DNA, the CDR3 is TGTGCCAGCAGAAGCACAGGGAGAGGAGTCTATGGCTACACCTTC. This gives the protein CASRSTGRGVYGYTF.